This T cell receptor beta chain is from a study of CD8 T cells in Susac syndrome. Trimming removed 4 bases from V and 6 bases from J, with 10 bases in between. There are 13 residues in the CDR3. Germline values: CDR1 MGHRA, CDR2 YSYEKL. High-throughput TCR beta sequencing covered peripheral CD8+ and CD4+ T cells. Controls were drawn from healthy donors and were matched for age and sex. TEMRA cells were FACS-enriched, while CD8+ and CD4+ T cells were negatively isolated. Reverse transcription of roughly 0.5 to 1 ug RNA was carried out with random hexamers. Amplification of TCR beta CDR3 spanned 54 Vbeta and 13 Jbeta via immunoSEQ multiplex PCR. TCRdb passed the immunoSEQ multiplex PCR reads through MiXCR, listing each CDR3 protein once. The sample includes tens of thousands of distinct CDR3 sequences, approximately 90% of them seen just once.

Sequenced: CD8+ T cells from PBMCs. This receptor was obtained from a human donor in good health. The chain combines TRBV4-1 with TRBJ2-1; D call uncertain. CDR3 region: CASSPLSPNEQFF. The CDR3 DNA is TGCGCCAGCAGCCCACTAAGTCCCAATGAGCAGTTCTTC.